These T cell receptor beta chains were read from a single sample in a study of T cell responses to AZD1222 COVID-19 vaccine. Data came from immunoSEQ multiplex PCR; TCRdb stores just in-frame clones and leaves some out. The data hold more than 95,000 clones, with more than 70% observed a single time. Sequenced here: peripheral blood, sampled 28 days after the second AZD1222 dose. The origin of the receptors is an adult who received the AZD1222 COVID-19 vaccine. Each CDR3 is given with its conserved first and last residue. D genes are given only for firm matches. Some rows mark clone size as missing; the rest say once, few, many or name a class of expanded clone.

>TRBV15|TRBJ1-3|.|.
CATSRVQSSGNTIYF
TGTGCCACCAGCAGAGTCCAGAGCTCTGGAAACACCATATATTTT
>TRBV30|TRBJ2-1|.|.
CAWSPQSSYNEQFF
TGTGCCTGGAGTCCTCAGTCTTCTTACAATGAGCAGTTCTTC
>TRBV18|TRBJ1-1|.|TRBD1
CASSPPRTGTGGSNTEAFF
TGTGCCAGCTCACCACCACGCACCGGGACAGGGGGCAGTAACACTGAAGCTTTCTTT
>TRBV9|TRBJ1-5|.|.
CASSVGPNSNQPQHF
TGTGCCAGCAGCGTAGGACCTAATAGCAATCAGCCCCAGCATTTT
>TRBV27|TRBJ2-7|.|TRBD1
CASSFGSGQGVKQYF
TGTGCCAGCAGTTTTGGCTCAGGACAGGGGGTCAAGCAGTACTTC
>TRBV7-3|TRBJ2-1|.|TRBD2
CASSYSGEVSNEQFF
TGTGCCAGCAGTTATAGCGGGGAGGTGAGCAATGAGCAGTTCTTC
>TRBV18|TRBJ2-1|.|TRBD1
CASSPNRGLDEQFF
TGTGCCAGCTCACCAAACAGGGGGTTGGATGAGCAGTTCTTC
>TRBV28|TRBJ2-5|.|.
CASSIQGRETQYF
TGTGCCAGCAGTATACAGGGTAGGGAGACCCAGTACTTC
>TRBV27|TRBJ1-2|once|.
CASARRANYGYTF
TGTGCCAGCGCCCGTCGAGCTAACTATGGCTACACCTTC
>TRBV3-1/TRBV3-2|TRBJ1-3|.|.
CASSPGGPGGNTIYF
TGTGCCAGCAGCCCTGGGGGACCAGGAGGAAACACCATATATTTT
>TRBV6-5|TRBJ2-7|.|.
CASSYMSSYEQYF
TGTGCCAGCAGTTACATGAGCTCCTACGAGCAGTACTTC
>TRBV7-3|TRBJ1-1|.|.
CASSPPGVEAFF
TGTGCCAGCAGCCCCCCGGGGGTAGAAGCTTTCTTT
>TRBV19|TRBJ2-2|.|TRBD1
CASSTWWDRGVTGELFF
TGTGCCAGTAGTACCTGGTGGGACAGGGGGGTTACCGGGGAGCTGTTTTTT
>TRBV6-2/TRBV6-3|TRBJ1-5|.|.
CASSPRGGRQPQHF
TGTGCCAGCAGTCCCCGCGGGGGGCGTCAGCCCCAGCATTTT
>TRBV28|TRBJ1-3|.|TRBD1
CASTAGTGKIVGNTIYF
TGTGCCAGCACCGCCGGGACAGGGAAAATCGTTGGAAACACCATATATTTT
>TRBV7-9|TRBJ2-6|.|TRBD1
CASSLALGQGYSGANVLTF
TGTGCCAGCAGCTTAGCGCTGGGACAGGGCTACTCTGGGGCCAACGTCCTGACTTTC
>TRBV18|TRBJ2-7|.|TRBD1
CASSTQGAYEQYF
TGTGCCAGCTCAACACAGGGGGCGTACGAGCAGTACTTC
>TRBV15|TRBJ1-5|.|.
CATSVQGAAQHF
TGTGCCACCAGCGTACAGGGAGCAGCCCAGCATTTT
>TRBV27|TRBJ1-3|.|.
CASSAGFSGNTIYF
TGTGCCAGCAGTGCCGGCTTCTCTGGAAACACCATATATTTT
>TRBV7-2|TRBJ1-1|.|.
CASSLGVGELAFF
TGTGCCAGCAGCTTAGGGGTAGGGGAACTAGCTTTCTTT